The subject of this entry is one T cell receptor beta chain. This specimen belongs to a study of T cell changes during pregnancy in multiple sclerosis. Trimming removed 0 bases from V and 4 bases from J; junction bases left unmatched: 0. The CDR3 sequence is 14 residues long. The germline gives CDR1 SGHNT, CDR2 YYREEE (reference sequence). Libraries were prepared by immunoSEQ multiplex PCR; TCRdb keeps only in-frame clonotypes and omits some of them. The sample holds fewer than 110,000 clones, 85% to 95% seen once. Specimen: peripheral blood, collected in the third trimester of pregnancy. The clonotype was recovered from a female donor in good health, enrolled as a control in a pregnancy study. The chain carries TRBV5-4 and TRBJ1-2; TRBD1 agrees at 10 bases. The CDR3 reads CASSLGDRGYGYTF. CDR3 nucleotides: TGTGCCAGCAGCTTGGGGGACAGGGGCTATGGCTACACCTTC.